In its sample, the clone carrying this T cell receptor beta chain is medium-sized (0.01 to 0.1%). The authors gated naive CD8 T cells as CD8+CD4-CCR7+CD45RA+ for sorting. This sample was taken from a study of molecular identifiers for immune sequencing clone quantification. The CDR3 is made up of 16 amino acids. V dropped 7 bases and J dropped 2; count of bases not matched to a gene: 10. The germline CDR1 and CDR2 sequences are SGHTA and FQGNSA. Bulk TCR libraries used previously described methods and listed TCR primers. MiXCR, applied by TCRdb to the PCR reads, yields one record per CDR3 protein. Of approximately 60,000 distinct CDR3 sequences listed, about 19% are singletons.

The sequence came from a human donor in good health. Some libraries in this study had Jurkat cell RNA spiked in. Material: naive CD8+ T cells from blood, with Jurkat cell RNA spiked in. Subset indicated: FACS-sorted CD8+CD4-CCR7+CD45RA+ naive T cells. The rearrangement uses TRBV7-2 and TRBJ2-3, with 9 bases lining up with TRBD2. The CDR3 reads CASTATGTSSTDTQYF. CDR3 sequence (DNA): TGTGCCAGCACTGCTACCGGGACTAGCTCCACAGATACGCAGTATTTT.